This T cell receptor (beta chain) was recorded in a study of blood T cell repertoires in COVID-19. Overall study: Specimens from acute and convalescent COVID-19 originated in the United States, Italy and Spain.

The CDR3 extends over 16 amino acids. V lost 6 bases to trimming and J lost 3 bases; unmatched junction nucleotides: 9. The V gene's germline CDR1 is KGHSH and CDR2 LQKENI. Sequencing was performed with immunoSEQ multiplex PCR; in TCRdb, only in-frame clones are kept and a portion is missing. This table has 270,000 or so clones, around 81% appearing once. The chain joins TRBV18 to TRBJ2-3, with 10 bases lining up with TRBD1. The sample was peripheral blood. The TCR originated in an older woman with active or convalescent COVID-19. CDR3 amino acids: CASSRRDRGGTDTQYF. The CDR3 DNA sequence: TGTGCCAGCTCGCGCCGGGACAGGGGAGGAACAGATACGCAGTATTTT.